One sample yielded the 23 T cell receptor beta chains listed below, sequenced in a study of T cells in Graves' hyperthyroidism and ophthalmopathy. RNA transcripts served as the template for amplifying TCR beta CDR3 regions. First-round RT-PCR with HTBI primers amplified the TCR CDR3 region. TCRdb re-analysed the multiplex PCR reads in MiXCR, keeping a single row per CDR3 protein. The top ten clones hold under 8% of a sample with 650,000 to 800,000 distinct CDR3 sequences, 45% of them seen once. Sequencing used peripheral blood or thyroid tissue (not recorded which). These receptors all stem from an adult man with Graves' disease, either hyperthyroidism or ophthalmopathy (not recorded which).

A remark on this clonotype: The CDR3 does not end in the conserved phenylalanine or tryptophan, so this is likely a read error. The DNA is omitted, as the CDR3 cannot be located on it reliably, and the CDR3 follows TCRdb's listing. The rearrangement uses TRBV10-3 and TRBJ1-3. The CDR3 is made up of 10 amino acids, end residues included. Germline lookup yields CDR1 ENHRY and CDR2 SYGVKD. Here the CDR3 reads CAISETTGVA.

The V and J genes are TRBV24-1 and TRBJ1-1, with D hard to call. The germline CDR1 and CDR2 sequences are KGHDR and SFDVKD. The V gene lost 0 bases and the J gene lost 4 bases, with 5 bases spanning the gap. The CDR3 totals 13 residues. The CDR3 protein is CATSDLPSTEAFF. CDR3 DNA: TGTGCCACCAGTGATTTGCCGAGCACTGAAGCTTTCTTT.

This clonotype was observed a handful of times. The chain has TRBV5-1 and TRBJ1-1; 10 bases are a match to TRBD1. V gave up 2 bases and J gave up 5 bases; unmatched junction bases: 3. This CDR3 has 14 residues. Germline V gene sequence: CDR1 SGHRS, CDR2 YFSETQ. Written as DNA, the CDR3 is TGCGCCAGCAGCTTCCGGACAGGGGGAACTGAAGCTTTCTTT. As protein: CASSFRTGGTEAFF.

The chain combines TRBV20-1 with TRBJ1-1; D uncertain. V was trimmed by 2 bases and J by 4 bases, leaving 14 bases between them. CDR3 size: 14 residues. Germline V gene lookup returns CDR1 DFQATT and CDR2 SNEGSKA (reference sequence). In nucleotides, the CDR3 is TGCAGTGCTAGACCGGCCTCCGGACCCACTGAAGCTTTCTTT. This encodes CSARPASGPTEAFF.

This clonotype came up many times. This chain uses TRBV2 with TRBJ1-5, with TRBD1 as a possible D gene (5 bases). The germline V gene encodes CDR1 SNHLY and CDR2 FYNNEI. V gave up 6 bases and J gave up 3 bases, with 12 bases separating them. The CDR3 spans 14 residues. The CDR3 DNA reads as TGTGCCAGCAGATGGGCGGGGGACAATCAGCCCCAGCATTTT. Protein: CASRWAGDNQPQHF.

The chain uses TRBV19 and TRBJ1-4; D gene uncertain. The CDR3 is made up of 16 amino acids. Germline loops: CDR1 LNHDA, CDR2 SQIVND (reference sequence). V was trimmed by 7 bases and J by 0 bases, leaving 15 bases between them. CDR3 loop: CASMGGRAATNEKLFF. CDR3 in DNA: TGTGCCAGTATGGGAGGGCGGGCGGCAACTAATGAAAAACTGTTTTTT. The full variable domain, rest sourced from reference TRBV19 and TRBJ1-4, is DGGITQSPKYLFRKEGQNVTLSCEQNLNHDAMYWYRQDPGQGLRLIYYSQIVNDFQKGDIAEGYSVSREKKESFPLTVTSAQKNPTAFYLCASMGGRAATNEKLFFGSGTQLSVL.

This clonotype was observed many times. CDR3 DNA sequence: TGTGCCAGCAGAGGGACAGGGTGGAACACTGAAGCTTTCTTT. Its protein is CASRGTGWNTEAFF. This chain uses TRBV25-1 with TRBJ1-1; TRBD1 matches 9 bases. The germline V gene has CDR1 MGHDK and CDR2 SYGVNS. The V segment lost 6 bases and the J segment 1 base; nucleotides outside the gene matches: 3. This CDR3 region has 14 residues.

About this clonotype: A much larger clone is a single base away; this may be a read error. The CDR3 reads CSVESAGELFF. CDR3 bases: TGCAGCGTTGAATCCGCCGGGGAGCTGTTTTTT. This sequence joins TRBV29-1 and TRBJ2-2; no clear D gene. V lost 2 bases and J 6 bases, leaving 4 bases between the germline ends. There are 11 residues in the CDR3. The germline V gene has CDR1 SQVTM and CDR2 ANQGSEA.

There are many counts of this clonotype. The CDR3 DNA reads as TGTGCCAGCAGTTTCGGTAGCGACAGCTATGGCTACACCTTC. As protein: CASSFGSDSYGYTF. The chain recombines TRBV12-3 or TRBV12-4 with TRBJ1-2, with D possibly TRBD1 on 5 matching bases. The V and J ends lost 3 bases and 4 bases respectively, with 12 bases between them. The CDR3 has 14 residues.

At least ten counts were recorded for this clonotype. The CDR3 coding sequence is TGTGCCAGCAGCGAAGACAGGTATAATTCACCCCTCCACTTT. This encodes CASSEDRYNSPLHF. The V and J genes are TRBV9 and TRBJ1-6; the D gene is possibly TRBD1 (6 bases). The germline gives CDR1 SGDLS, CDR2 YYNGEE. The CDR3 has 14 residues. V lost 3 bases and J 4 bases, leaving 8 bases between the germline ends.

This clonotype was seen many times. The rearrangement uses TRBV19 and TRBJ1-5; D unresolved. Trimming pared 5 bases from V and 2 bases from J, leaving 10 bases between. This CDR3 has 14 residues. Germline-derived CDR1 and CDR2 are LNHDA and SQIVND (reference sequence). The CDR3 reads CASSAAWGNQPQHF. CDR3 coding DNA: TGTGCCAGTAGTGCAGCGTGGGGCAATCAGCCCCAGCATTTT.

This clonotype showed up many times. The J gene is TRBJ1-5, the V gene TRBV7-9, with 9 bases that match TRBD1. In germline, CDR1 is SEHNR, CDR2 FQNEAQ (reference sequence). Trimming cost V 3 bases and J 5 bases; bases outside gene matches: 5. This CDR3 is built from 15 residues. CDR3 in amino acids: CASSLGQGPHQPQHF. The CDR3, as DNA: TGTGCCAGCAGCTTGGGACAGGGCCCCCATCAGCCCCAGCATTTT. Looking up the rest from reference TRBV7-9 and TRBJ1-5 gives the full variable domain: DTGVSQNPRHKITKRGQNVTFRCDPISEHNRLYWYRQTLGQGPEFLTYFQNEAQLEKSRLLSDRFSAERPKGSFSTLEIQRTEQGDSAMYLCASSLGQGPHQPQHFGDGTRLSIL.

This clonotype was observed at least ten times. This chain links TRBV9 with TRBJ1-6; TRBD1 is a possible D gene (6 bases). The germline V gene encodes CDR1 SGDLS and CDR2 YYNGEE. With 0 bases removed from V and 8 bases from J, the gap between germline ends came to 15 bases. The CDR3 runs 16 residues. CDR3 region: CASSVGGGRSYSPLHF. For the CDR3, the DNA is TGTGCCAGCAGCGTAGGGGGGGGCAGAAGTTATTCACCCCTCCACTTT.

This clonotype appeared many times. The V and J genes are TRBV12-3 or TRBV12-4 and TRBJ1-2; 7 positions match TRBD1. With V trimmed by 6 bases and J by 7 bases, 8 bases remained unmatched. The length of the CDR3 is 13 residues. As DNA, the CDR3 is TGTGCCAGCAGCAATACAGGGGTGGCTGGCTACACCTTC. Protein: CASSNTGVAGYTF.

This clonotype was found a few times. The chain joins TRBV9 to TRBJ1-1, with TRBD1 matching 7 bases. Germline CDR1 is SGDLS and CDR2 is YYNGEE. The CDR3 is 14 residues long. V was pared by 6 bases and J by 4 bases, with 9 bases of the junction left unmatched. The CDR3 sequence: CASNRQGEGTEAFF. CDR3 nucleotide sequence: TGTGCCAGCAATCGGCAGGGGGAGGGCACTGAAGCTTTCTTT.

As to this clonotype: This could be a read error, since a much larger clone is one nucleotide away. CDR3 sequence (DNA): TGCAGTGCTGGAGAGACCCAGTACTTC. It translates to CSAGETQYF. The chain couples TRBV20-1 to TRBJ2-5, with D hard to call. Germline values: CDR1 DFQATT, CDR2 SNEGSKA (reference sequence). This CDR3 contains 9 residues.

The chain uses TRBV7-9 and TRBJ1-1; TRBD1 is a possible D gene (5 bases). Germline V gives CDR1 SEHNR, CDR2 FQNEAQ (reference sequence). This CDR3 comprises 17 residues. Trimming cost V 3 bases and J 3 bases, with 20 bases left between them. The CDR3 spells CASSFGRPGRRYTEAFF. The CDR3 coding sequence is TGTGCCAGCAGCTTTGGACGACCGGGACGGCGGTACACTGAAGCTTTCTTT.

The V and J genes are TRBV7-2 and TRBJ2-7; perhaps TRBD1 as D (6 bases). Trimming pared 3 bases from V and 9 bases from J, leaving 18 bases between. The CDR3 contains 14 residues. Germline V CDR1 and CDR2: SGHTA, FQGNSA. Here the CDR3 reads CASSFGQWAVGQYF. The CDR3 bases are TGTGCCAGCAGCTTCGGACAGTGGGCTGTTGGGCAGTACTTC.

The chain couples TRBV3-1 to TRBJ2-6; D remains ambiguous. This CDR3 contains 13 residues. Germline lookup yields CDR1 LGHDT and CDR2 YNNKEL (reference sequence). Trimming left V 4 bases short and J 6 bases short, with 7 bases between. CDR3 in DNA: TGTGCCAGCAGCCGGGGTCCGGCCAACGTCCTGACTTTC. Translating it yields CASSRGPANVLTF.

This clonotype was picked up one time. The CDR3 here is CSARPQAETQHF. In DNA form, the CDR3 reads TGCAGTGCTAGGCCACAGGCTGAGACCCAGCATTTT. The genes are TRBV20-1 and TRBJ1-5, with TRBD1 as a possible D gene (5 bases). The CDR3 has 12 amino acids. Germline V gene lookup returns CDR1 DFQATT and CDR2 SNEGSKA (reference sequence). V was shortened by 3 bases and J by 11 bases, with 14 bases between the two germline ends.

CDR3 DNA: TGCAGTGCCGAGGACAGGGGTGGGACTGAAGCTTTCTTT. Translated: CSAEDRGGTEAFF. This chain links TRBV20-1 with TRBJ1-1, with 9 nucleotides matching TRBD1. Germline V lookup: CDR1 DFQATT, CDR2 SNEGSKA (reference sequence). This CDR3 is 13 amino acids long. The J segment lost 5 bases and the V segment lost 6 bases, leaving 7 bases of the junction unmatched.

V gene TRBV12-5 combines with J gene TRBJ1-1; D call uncertain. The germline V gene encodes CDR1 LGHNT and CDR2 FRNRAP. The V end was cut by 1 base, the J end by 0 bases, with 9 bases between. The CDR3 loop spans 15 amino acids. CDR3 in amino acids: CASGLAVAMNTEAFF. The DNA for the CDR3 is TGTGCTAGTGGTTTGGCGGTGGCCATGAACACTGAAGCTTTCTTT. Together with reference TRBV12-5 and TRBJ1-1, the CDR3 gives the full variable domain: DARVTQTPRHKVTEMGQEVTMRCQPILGHNTVFWYRQTMMQGLELLAYFRNRAPLDDSGMPKDRFSAEMPDATLATLKIQPSEPRDSAVYFCASGLAVAMNTEAFFGQGTRLTVV.

This clonotype has at least ten counts. The genes are TRBV19 and TRBJ1-2; D uncertain. The germline V gene has CDR1 LNHDA and CDR2 SQIVND (reference sequence). The CDR3 loop spans 13 amino acids. Trimming took 1 base from V and 2 from J, leaving 5 bases between them. CDR3 in DNA: TGTGCCAGTAGTATAGGCGGGAACTATGGCTACACCTTC. Translating gives CASSIGGNYGYTF.